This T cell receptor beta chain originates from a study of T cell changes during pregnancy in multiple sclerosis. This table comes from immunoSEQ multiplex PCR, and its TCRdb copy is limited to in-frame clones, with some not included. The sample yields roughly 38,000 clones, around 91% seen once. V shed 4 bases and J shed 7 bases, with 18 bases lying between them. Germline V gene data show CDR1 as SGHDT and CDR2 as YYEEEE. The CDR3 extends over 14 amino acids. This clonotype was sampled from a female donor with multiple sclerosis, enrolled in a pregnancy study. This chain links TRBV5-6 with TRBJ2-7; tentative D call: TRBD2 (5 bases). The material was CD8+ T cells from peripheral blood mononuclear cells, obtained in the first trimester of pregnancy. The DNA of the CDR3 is TGTGCCAGCAGCGGGATGGGGAGATCACGTGAGCAGTACTTC. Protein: CASSGMGRSREQYF.